This passage covers 2 T cell receptor beta chains from one sample sequenced in a study of metastatic and nonmetastatic thyroid tumors. TCRdb re-analyzed the PCR reads through MiXCR. The sample records around 18,000 clones, 34% being singletons. No treatment of any kind had been given to any patient before thyroid surgery. The material sequenced was tumor tissue. These receptor sequences come from a female donor with papillary thyroid cancer or a benign thyroid nodule (not recorded which). Some clones in this sample may be carry-over from other donors' samples.

Many counts were recorded for this clone. The V call is TRBV19, the J call TRBJ2-3, with D possibly matching TRBD1 (5 bases). Trimming removed 7 bases from V and 4 bases from J, with 21 bases in between. Per the germline V gene, CDR1 is LNHDA and CDR2 is SQIVND (reference sequence). CDR3 length: 16 amino acids. In nucleotides, the CDR3 is TGTGCCAGTAACACCCCTGGGAAGGGGTCGGCAGATACGCAGTATTTT. Translation gives CASNTPGKGSADTQYF.

As concerns this clone: This may come from a read error, since a much larger clone is one base off. As the CDR3 is not closed by the conserved phenylalanine or tryptophan, this likely results from a read error. This sample includes further DNA sequences coding for the same CDR3. The chain recombines TRBV20-1 with TRBJ2-5, with D perhaps TRBD2 (6 bases). V lost 3 bases, J lost 5 bases, and 19 bases lay in between. The CDR3 spans 15 residues. Germline V lookup: CDR1 DFQATT, CDR2 SNEGSKA (reference sequence). CDR3 sequence (DNA): TGCAGTGCTAGTCCAGCGGGTGGGCCTTGGGAGACCCAGTACTCC. Its translation: CSASPAGGPWETQYS.